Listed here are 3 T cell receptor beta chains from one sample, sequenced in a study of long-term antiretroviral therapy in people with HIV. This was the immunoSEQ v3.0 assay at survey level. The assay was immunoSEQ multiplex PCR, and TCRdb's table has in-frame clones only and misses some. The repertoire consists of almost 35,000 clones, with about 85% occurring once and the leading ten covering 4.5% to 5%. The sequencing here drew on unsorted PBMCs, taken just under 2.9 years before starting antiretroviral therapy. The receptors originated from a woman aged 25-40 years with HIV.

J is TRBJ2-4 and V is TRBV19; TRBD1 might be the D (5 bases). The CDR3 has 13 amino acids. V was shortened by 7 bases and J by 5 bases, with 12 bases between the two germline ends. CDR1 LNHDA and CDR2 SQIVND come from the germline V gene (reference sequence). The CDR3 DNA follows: TGTGCCAGTAAAGACAGTGGGGAAAACATTCAGTACTTC. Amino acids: CASKDSGENIQYF.

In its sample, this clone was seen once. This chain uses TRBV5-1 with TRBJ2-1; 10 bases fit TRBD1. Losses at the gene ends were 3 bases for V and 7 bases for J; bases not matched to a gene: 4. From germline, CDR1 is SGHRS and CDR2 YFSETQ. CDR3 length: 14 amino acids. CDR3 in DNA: TGCGCCAGCAGCTCGGGACAGGGGAGGAATGAGCAGTTCTTC. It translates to CASSSGQGRNEQFF.

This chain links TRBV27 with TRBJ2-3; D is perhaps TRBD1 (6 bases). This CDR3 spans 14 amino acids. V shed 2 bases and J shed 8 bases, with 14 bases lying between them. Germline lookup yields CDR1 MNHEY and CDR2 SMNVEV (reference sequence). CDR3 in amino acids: CASSLAPQGFTQYF. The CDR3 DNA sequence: TGTGCCAGCAGTTTAGCACCACAGGGATTTACGCAGTATTTT.